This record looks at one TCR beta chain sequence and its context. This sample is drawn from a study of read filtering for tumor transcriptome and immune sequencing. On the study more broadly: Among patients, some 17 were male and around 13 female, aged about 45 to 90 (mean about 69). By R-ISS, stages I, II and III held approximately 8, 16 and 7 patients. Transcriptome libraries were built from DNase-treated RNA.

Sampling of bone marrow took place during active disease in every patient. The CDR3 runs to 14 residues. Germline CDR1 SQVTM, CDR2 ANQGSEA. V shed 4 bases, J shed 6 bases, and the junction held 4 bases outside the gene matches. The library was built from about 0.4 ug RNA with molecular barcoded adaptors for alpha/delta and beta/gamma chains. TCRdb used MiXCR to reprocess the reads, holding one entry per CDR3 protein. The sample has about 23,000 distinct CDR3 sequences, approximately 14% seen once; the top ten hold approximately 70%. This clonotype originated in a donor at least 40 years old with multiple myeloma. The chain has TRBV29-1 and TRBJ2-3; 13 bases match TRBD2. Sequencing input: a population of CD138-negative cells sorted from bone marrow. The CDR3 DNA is TGCAGCGTTGTGGGACTAGCGGGGTCCGATACGCAGTATTTT. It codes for CSVVGLAGSDTQYF.